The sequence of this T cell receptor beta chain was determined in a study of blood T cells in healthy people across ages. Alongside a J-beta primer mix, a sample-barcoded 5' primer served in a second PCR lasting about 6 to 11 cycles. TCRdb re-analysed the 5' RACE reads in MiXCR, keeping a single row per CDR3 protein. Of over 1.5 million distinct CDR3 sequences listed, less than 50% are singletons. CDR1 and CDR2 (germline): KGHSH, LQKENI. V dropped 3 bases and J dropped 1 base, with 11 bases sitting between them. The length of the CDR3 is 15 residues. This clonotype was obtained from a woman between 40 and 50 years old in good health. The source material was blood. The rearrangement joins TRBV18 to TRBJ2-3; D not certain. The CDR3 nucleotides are TGTGCCAGCTCACCCTCGCGGCCGGGCACAGATACGCAGTATTTT. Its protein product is CASSPSRPGTDTQYF.